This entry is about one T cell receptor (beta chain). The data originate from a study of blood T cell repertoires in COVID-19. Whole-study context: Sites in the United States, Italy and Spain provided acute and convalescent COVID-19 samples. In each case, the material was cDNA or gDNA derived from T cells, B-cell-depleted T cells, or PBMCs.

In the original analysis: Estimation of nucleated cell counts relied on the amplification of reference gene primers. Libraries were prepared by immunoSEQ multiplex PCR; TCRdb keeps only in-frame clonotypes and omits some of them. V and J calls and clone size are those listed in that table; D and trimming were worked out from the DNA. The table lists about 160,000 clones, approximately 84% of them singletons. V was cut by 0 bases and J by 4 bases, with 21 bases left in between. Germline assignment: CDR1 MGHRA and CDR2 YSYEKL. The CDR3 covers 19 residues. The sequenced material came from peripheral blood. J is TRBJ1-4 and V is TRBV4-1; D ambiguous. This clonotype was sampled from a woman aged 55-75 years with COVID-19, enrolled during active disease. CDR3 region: CASSQEESSFFPFNEKLFF. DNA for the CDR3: TGCGCCAGCAGCCAAGAAGAAAGCTCCTTCTTTCCTTTTAATGAAAAACTGTTTTTT.